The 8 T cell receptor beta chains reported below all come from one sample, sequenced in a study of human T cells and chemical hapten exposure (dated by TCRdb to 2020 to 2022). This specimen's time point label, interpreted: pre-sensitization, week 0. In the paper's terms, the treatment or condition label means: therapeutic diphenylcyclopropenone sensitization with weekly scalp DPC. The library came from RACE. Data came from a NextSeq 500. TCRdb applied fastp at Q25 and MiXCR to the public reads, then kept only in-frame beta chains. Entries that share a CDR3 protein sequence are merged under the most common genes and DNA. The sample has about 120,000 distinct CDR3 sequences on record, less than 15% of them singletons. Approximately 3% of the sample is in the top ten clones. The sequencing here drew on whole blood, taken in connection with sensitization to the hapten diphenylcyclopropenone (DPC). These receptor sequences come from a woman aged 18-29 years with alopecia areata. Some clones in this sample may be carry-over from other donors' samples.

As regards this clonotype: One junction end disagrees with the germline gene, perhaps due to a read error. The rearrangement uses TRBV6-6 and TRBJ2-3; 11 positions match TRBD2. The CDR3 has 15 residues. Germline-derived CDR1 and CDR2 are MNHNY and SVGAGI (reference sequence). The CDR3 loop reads CASSLAGGSTDTQSF. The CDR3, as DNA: TGTGCCAGCAGTCTAGCGGGGGGTTCCACAGATACGCAGTCTTTT.

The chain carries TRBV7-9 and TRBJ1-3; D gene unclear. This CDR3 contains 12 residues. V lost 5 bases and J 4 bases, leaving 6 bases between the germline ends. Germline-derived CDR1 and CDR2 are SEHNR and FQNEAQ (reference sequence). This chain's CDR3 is CASSRQGNTIYF. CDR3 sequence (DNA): TGTGCCAGCAGCCGCCAGGGAAACACCATATATTTT.

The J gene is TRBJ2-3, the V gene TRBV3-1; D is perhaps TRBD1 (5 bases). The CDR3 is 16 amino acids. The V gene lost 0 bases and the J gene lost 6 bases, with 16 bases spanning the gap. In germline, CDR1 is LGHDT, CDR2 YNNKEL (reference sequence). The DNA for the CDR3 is TGTGCCAGCAGCCAAGATTCCAGCCGCAGGGCGGATACGCAGTATTTT. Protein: CASSQDSSRRADTQYF.

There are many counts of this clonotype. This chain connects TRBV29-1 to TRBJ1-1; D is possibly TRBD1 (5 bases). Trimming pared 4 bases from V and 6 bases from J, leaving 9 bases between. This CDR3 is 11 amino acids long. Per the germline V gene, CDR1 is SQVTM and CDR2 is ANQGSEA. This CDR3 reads CSVGQLPEAFF. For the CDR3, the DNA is TGCAGCGTTGGACAGTTGCCTGAAGCTTTCTTT.

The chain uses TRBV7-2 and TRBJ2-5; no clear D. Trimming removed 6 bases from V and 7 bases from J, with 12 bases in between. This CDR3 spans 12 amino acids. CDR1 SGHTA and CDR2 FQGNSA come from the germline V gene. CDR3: CASSSHQSTQYF. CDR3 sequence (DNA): TGTGCCAGCAGTTCTCACCAGTCGACCCAGTACTTC.

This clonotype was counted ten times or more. The CDR3 DNA is TGTGCCAGCGGGGGGACAAGTCTCTACGAGCAGTACTTC. Translating gives CASGGTSLYEQYF. This chain links TRBV6-6 with TRBJ2-7; the D gene could be TRBD1 or TRBD2 (6 bases each). Germline CDR1 is MNHNY and CDR2 is SVGAGI (reference sequence). V was shortened by 8 bases and J by 3 bases, with 14 bases between the two germline ends. CDR3 length: 13 residues.

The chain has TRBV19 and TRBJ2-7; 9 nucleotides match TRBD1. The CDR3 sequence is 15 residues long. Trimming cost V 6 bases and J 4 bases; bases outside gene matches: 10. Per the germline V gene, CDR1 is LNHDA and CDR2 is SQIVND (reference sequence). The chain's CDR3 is CASRGPGTGTYEQYF. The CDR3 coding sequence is TGTGCCAGTAGGGGACCCGGGACAGGGACATACGAGCAGTACTTC.

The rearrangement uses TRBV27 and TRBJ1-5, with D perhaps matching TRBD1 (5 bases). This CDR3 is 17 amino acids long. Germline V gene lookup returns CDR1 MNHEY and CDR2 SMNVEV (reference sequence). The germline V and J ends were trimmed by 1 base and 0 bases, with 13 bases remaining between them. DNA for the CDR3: TGTGCCAGCAGTTTATTGGGCAGGGCGTATAGCAATCAGCCCCAGCATTTT. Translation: CASSLLGRAYSNQPQHF.